A single sample is the source of the 20 T cell receptor beta chains below, sequenced in a study of blood T cells in healthy people across ages. With a J-beta primer mix and a sample-barcoded 5' primer, a second PCR ran about 7 to 11 cycles. TCRdb called the 5' RACE reads again in MiXCR, with one record for every CDR3 protein. The table records about 800,000 distinct CDR3 sequences, roughly 64% of them present only once. The source material was blood. These receptors came from a man aged 30 to 45 in good health.

The chain employs TRBV19 and TRBJ1-1; D call uncertain. V gave up 4 bases and J gave up 0 bases, with 9 bases separating them. Germline V gene data show CDR1 as LNHDA and CDR2 as SQIVND (reference sequence). CDR3 length: 14 residues. CDR3 residues: CASSTRSVNTEAFF. The CDR3 DNA sequence: TGTGCCAGTAGTACCCGTAGCGTGAACACTGAAGCTTTCTTT.

In this sample, this clonotype turned up a few times. This chain links TRBV12-3 or TRBV12-4 with TRBJ2-5; 11 nucleotides agree with TRBD2. This CDR3 spans 14 amino acids. V was clipped by 3 bases and J by 5 bases; unmatched bases: 2. This CDR3 is CASSFSSGRETQYF. DNA of the CDR3: TGTGCCAGCAGTTTTTCTAGCGGGAGGGAGACCCAGTACTTC.

CDR3 nucleotide sequence: TGTGCCACCAGTGATTCCGGGAGCGAGCAGTTCTTC. Its translation is CATSDSGSEQFF. This chain links TRBV24-1 with TRBJ2-1, with a tentative D call TRBD2 (6 bases). CDR1 is KGHDR and CDR2 is SFDVKD in the germline V gene. V dropped 2 bases and J dropped 10 bases, with 8 bases sitting between them. The CDR3 loop spans 12 amino acids.

The chain recombines TRBV6-2 or TRBV6-3 with TRBJ1-1; a possible D gene is TRBD1 (5 bases). The V end was cut by 6 bases, the J end by 2 bases, with 16 bases between. The germline CDR1 and CDR2 sequences are MNHEY and SVGEGT. The CDR3 has 15 amino acids. CDR3 sequence (DNA): TGTGCCAGCAGGCCCGCAACAGGAGCCAACACTGAAGCTTTCTTT. The encoded protein is CASRPATGANTEAFF.

This clonotype was recorded only once. The gene calls are TRBV12-3 or TRBV12-4 and TRBJ2-1; no clear D gene. The CDR3 contains 13 residues. Trimming pared 3 bases from V and 8 bases from J, leaving 11 bases between. Here the CDR3 DNA reads TGTGCCAGCAGTTTTTTGTTGGGCTATGAGCAGTTCTTC. It translates to CASSFLLGYEQFF.

This clonotype was seen more than once but under ten times. This sequence joins TRBV29-1 and TRBJ2-1; the match to TRBD2 covers 7 bases. V lost 6 bases to trimming and J lost 4 bases; unmatched junction nucleotides: 9. Looked up from germline, CDR1 is SQVTM and CDR2 is ANQGSEA. This CDR3 contains 14 residues. CDR3 bases: TGCAGCGTCGCCCCTCGCGGGGGATACAATGAGCAGTTCTTC. This gives the protein CSVAPRGGYNEQFF.

The V and J genes are TRBV5-6 and TRBJ1-2; D ambiguous. Germline V gene sequence: CDR1 SGHDT, CDR2 YYEEEE. V gave up 4 bases and J gave up 5 bases, with 12 bases separating them. CDR3 size: 13 residues. The chain's CDR3 is CASSPPATYGYTF. The CDR3 region has the DNA TGTGCCAGCAGCCCCCCGGCGACATATGGCTACACCTTC.

The chain uses TRBV20-1 and TRBJ1-2; 7 bases fit TRBD1. CDR1 and CDR2 (germline): DFQATT, SNEGSKA (reference sequence). The trim removed 1 base at V and 4 bases at J, leaving 6 bases unmatched. This CDR3 comprises 14 residues. The CDR3 DNA sequence: TGCAGTGCTAGAGGACGGGACAGTAGCTATGGCTACACCTTC. Translated, it gives CSARGRDSSYGYTF.

V gene TRBV7-2 combines with J gene TRBJ2-3; D ambiguous. Trimming stripped 5 bases from V and 7 bases from J, with 16 bases between. The CDR3 spans 14 residues. Per the germline V gene, CDR1 is SGHTA and CDR2 is FQGNSA. DNA for the CDR3: TGTGCCAGCAGCCCACAGCAAATCGGAAATACGCAGTATTTT. Translated: CASSPQQIGNTQYF.

This clonotype was recorded only once. The chain links TRBV4-3 to TRBJ2-7; D is unclear. The end of the DNA aligns better with TRBJ2-5, so the J call may be wrong. CDR3 length: 13 residues. Germline CDR1 is LGHNA and CDR2 is YSLEER. CDR3 residues: CASSQRSGETQYF. CDR3 DNA sequence: TGCGCCAGCAGCCAACGGTCCGGAGAGACCCAGTACTTC.

This clonotype has a handful of counts. The chain couples TRBV20-1 to TRBJ2-1; 8 bases agree with TRBD2. The CDR3 length is 17 residues. From germline, CDR1 is DFQATT and CDR2 SNEGSKA (reference sequence). Trimming removed 0 bases from V and 8 bases from J; junction bases left unmatched: 15. Here the CDR3 reads CSARDQGGSGGHHEQFF. As DNA, the CDR3 is TGCAGTGCTAGAGATCAGGGTGGCTCGGGGGGGCACCATGAGCAGTTCTTC.

This rearrangement joins TRBV10-3 to TRBJ1-1; D remains unclear. The V end was cut by 0 bases, the J end by 5 bases, with 7 bases between. The CDR3 length is 13 residues. Germline V CDR1 and CDR2: ENHRY, SYGVKD. For the CDR3, the DNA is TGTGCCATCAGTGAGTCCGAATGGACTGAAGCTTTCTTT. Protein sequence: CAISESEWTEAFF.

The genes are TRBV4-1 and TRBJ1-5; D is unresolved. The CDR3 has 14 residues. V was shortened by 4 bases and J by 5 bases, with 12 bases between the two germline ends. CDR1 and CDR2 (germline): MGHRA, YSYEKL. For the CDR3, the DNA is TGCGCCAGCAGCCCATCGACGGGCGATCAGCCCCAGCATTTT. Translating gives CASSPSTGDQPQHF.

The CDR3 DNA is TGTGCCAGCAGTGCCCTAACAGGGTTTGGAGGCAATGAGCAGTTCTTC. This translates into CASSALTGFGGNEQFF. The V call is TRBV2, the J call TRBJ2-1; D might be TRBD1 (6 bases). V was clipped by 4 bases and J by 6 bases, with 19 bases between them. In germline, CDR1 is SNHLY, CDR2 FYNNEI. This CDR3 spans 16 amino acids.

The chain carries TRBV29-1 and TRBJ1-2; D unresolved. Germline CDR1 reads SQVTM; CDR2 reads ANQGSEA. With 6 bases removed from V and 2 bases from J, the gap between germline ends came to 13 bases. This CDR3 region has 13 residues. The CDR3 DNA reads TGCAGCGTAAGACCCGCACCCAACTATGGCTACACCTTC. Residues: CSVRPAPNYGYTF.

The chain carries TRBV9 and TRBJ1-2; 9 bases fit TRBD1. This CDR3 is built from 14 residues. J gave up 7 bases and V 0 bases, and 4 bases lay outside the gene matches. CDR1 is SGDLS and CDR2 is YYNGEE in the germline V gene. The CDR3 spells CASSVGGQGSGYTF. In DNA, the CDR3 is TGTGCCAGCAGCGTAGGGGGACAGGGTTCTGGCTACACCTTC.

The chain links TRBV15 to TRBJ2-1; no definite D call. The V end lost 5 bases, the J end lost 5 bases, and 13 bases lay between the germline ends. CDR1 and CDR2 (germline): LNHNV, YYDKDF (reference sequence). CDR3 size: 14 residues. The CDR3 DNA reads as TGTGCCACCAGCCCCGTTCCCGAGGACAATGAGCAGTTCTTC. This encodes CATSPVPEDNEQFF.

The rearrangement uses TRBV6-5 and TRBJ1-1; D gene unclear. CDR1 is MNHEY, CDR2 SVGAGI, per germline. The CDR3 is 17 residues long. Trimming stripped 4 bases from V and 0 bases from J, with 18 bases between. CDR3 amino acids: CASSSSLGRTVNTEAFF. CDR3 DNA sequence: TGTGCCAGCAGTTCCTCCTTGGGTAGGACGGTGAACACTGAAGCTTTCTTT.

V usage is TRBV5-1 and J usage is TRBJ2-2, with 7 bases lining up with TRBD1. Germline V gene lookup returns CDR1 SGHRS and CDR2 YFSETQ. The CDR3 loop spans 14 amino acids. V lost 7 bases to trimming and J lost 1 base; unmatched junction nucleotides: 4. CDR3 region: CASATGENTGELFF. DNA for the CDR3: TGCGCCAGCGCTACAGGGGAGAACACCGGGGAGCTGTTTTTT.

This chain connects TRBV6-5 to TRBJ1-6; D remains ambiguous. The CDR3 spans 14 residues. Germline values: CDR1 MNHEY, CDR2 SVGAGI. V was clipped by 2 bases and J by 10 bases, with 12 bases between them. The chain's CDR3 is CASSYTVGGSPLHF. The CDR3 region has the DNA TGTGCCAGCAGTTACACCGTCGGAGGGTCACCCCTCCACTTT.